This T cell receptor (beta chain) was found in a study of cytomegalovirus exposure and HLA in healthy donors. Broader study findings: In an earlier analysis, about 87% or about 30%: the productive usage of most TCR beta V segments.

On this clone: Its antigen is as yet unknown.

Each donor's status was that of a healthy bone marrow donor. The PCR employed 60 Vbeta primers together with 13 Jbeta primers. Original processing methods: In a later analysis, of around 83 million unique beta chains, 9 million to 11 million appeared in at least two donors. Profiled with immunoSEQ multiplex PCR; TCRdb holds only in-frame clones, not every one. The V and J calls and clone size come from that table; D and trimming were worked out from the DNA. This table has over 150,000 clones, more than 80% appearing once. In germline, CDR1 is SNHLY, CDR2 FYNNEI. V lost 3 bases and J lost 0, with 5 bases in between. This CDR3 has 13 amino acids.

The sample consisted of PBMCs. The TCR was taken from a woman between 50 and 59 years old in good health and CMV-seronegative. The rearrangement links TRBV2 to TRBJ1-2; no clear D. CDR3 sequence: CASSDTTNYGYTF. The DNA for the CDR3 is TGTGCCAGCAGTGACACAACTAACTATGGCTACACCTTC.